What follows are 17 T cell receptor beta chains derived from one specimen sequenced in a study of Ad26.COV2.S vaccination and SARS-CoV-2 variants. Treatment noted: roughly 19 received Ad26.COV2.S at low or high dose, single or two shots; about 5 received placebo; per-sample allocation not given. Sample collection was performed on day 63 after the first vaccine or placebo injection. Assay used: immunoSEQ multiplex PCR; TCRdb lists only in-frame clones, some missing. This table holds about 470,000 clones, 90% found once. The sequenced sample was peripheral blood, obtained in a trial of Ad26.COV2.S vaccine versus placebo. The receptors originated from a person between 18 and 65 years old who received the Ad26.COV2.S COVID-19 vaccine or a placebo.

This chain links TRBV27 with TRBJ2-5, with D perhaps being TRBD1 or TRBD2 (5 bases each). Germline CDR1 is MNHEY and CDR2 is SMNVEV (reference sequence). V gave up 3 bases and J gave up 4 bases, with 9 bases separating them. The CDR3 contains 13 residues. CDR3 region: CASSFSGRETQYF. CDR3 bases: TGTGCCAGCAGTTTCTCAGGGAGAGAGACCCAGTACTTC.

This clone is a singleton in its sample. This sequence joins TRBV6-5 and TRBJ1-6; the match to TRBD1 covers 7 bases. This CDR3 has 13 amino acids. Germline V CDR1 and CDR2: MNHEY, SVGAGI. With 4 bases clipped from V and 11 bases from J, the junction kept 5 bases outside the gene matches. The CDR3 here is CASSSGGRAPLHF. The DNA for the CDR3 is TGTGCCAGCAGTTCAGGGGGTAGGGCACCCCTCCACTTT.

The rearrangement joins TRBV3-1 (or the pseudogene TRBV3-2) to TRBJ2-3; D gene unclear. This CDR3 has 15 amino acids. From germline, CDR1 is LGHDT and CDR2 YNNKEL (reference sequence). Deletions cut 0 bases from V and 2 bases from J, with 9 bases between. The CDR3, as DNA: TGTGCCAGCAGCCAAGAATGGGATAACACAGATACGCAGTATTTT. Translated, it gives CASSQEWDNTDTQYF.

V and J are TRBV27 and TRBJ2-2, with 7 bases matching TRBD1. The V segment lost 8 bases and the J segment 1 base; nucleotides outside the gene matches: 4. Germline V lookup: CDR1 MNHEY, CDR2 SMNVEV (reference sequence). This CDR3 spans 14 amino acids. The CDR3 reads CASRDSENTGELFF. The CDR3 coding sequence is TGTGCCAGCCGGGACAGCGAGAACACCGGGGAGCTGTTTTTT.

This chain joins TRBV3-1 (or the pseudogene TRBV3-2) and TRBJ2-7; 10 bases align to TRBD2. Germline CDR1 and CDR2: LGHDT and YNNKEL (reference sequence). The CDR3 runs to 15 residues. V was pared by 2 bases and J by 2 bases, with 3 bases of the junction left unmatched. This CDR3 reads CASSQRLAGPYEQYF. CDR3 DNA sequence: TGTGCCAGCAGCCAACGACTAGCGGGCCCCTACGAGCAGTACTTC.

This clone was seen once. The chain joins TRBV5-5 to TRBJ2-1; D possibly matches TRBD1 or TRBD2 (5 bases each). Trimming took 4 bases from V and 4 from J, leaving 15 bases between them. This CDR3 comprises 15 residues. CDR1 and CDR2 (germline): SGHKS, YYEKEE (reference sequence). In DNA, the CDR3 is TGTGCCAGCAGCGCCCCGGGACGGAAGTACAATGAGCAGTTCTTC. Residues: CASSAPGRKYNEQFF.

The chain employs TRBV28 and TRBJ1-2; D gene unclear. This CDR3 contains 11 residues. V was trimmed by 2 bases and J by 6 bases, leaving 4 bases between them. Germline CDR1 is MDHEN and CDR2 is SYDVKM. CDR3 amino acids: CASSLHDGYTF. The CDR3 coding sequence is TGTGCCAGCAGTTTACACGATGGCTACACCTTC.

The rearrangement links TRBV28 to TRBJ1-1; unclear D gene. The CDR3 contains 14 residues. The germline V gene has CDR1 MDHEN and CDR2 SYDVKM. Trimming shortened V by 5 bases and J by 0 bases, and 10 bases separated the two germline ends. CDR3 nucleotide sequence: TGTGCCAGCAGTCGACGGGTTATGAACACTGAAGCTTTCTTT. It yields the protein CASSRRVMNTEAFF.

V and J are TRBV5-8 and TRBJ1-6; maybe TRBD1 (6 bases). The germline CDR1 and CDR2 sequences are SGHTS and YDEGEE. V lost 0 bases, J lost 7 bases, and 14 bases lay in between. The CDR3 loop spans 16 amino acids. The CDR3 DNA sequence: TGTGCCAGCAGCTTGGTCACCGGGACACTCAATTCACCCCTCCACTTT. Its protein is CASSLVTGTLNSPLHF.

The chain is built from TRBV3-1 (or the pseudogene TRBV3-2) and TRBJ2-7; no reliable D call. V was trimmed by 4 bases and J by 6 bases, leaving 10 bases between them. The CDR3 is made up of 12 amino acids. CDR1 LGHDT and CDR2 YNNKEL come from the germline V gene (reference sequence). The CDR3 DNA sequence: TGTGCCAGCAGCCCTCCGTCGGGCGAGCAGTACTTC. It codes for CASSPPSGEQYF.

This chain joins TRBV12-3 or TRBV12-4 and TRBJ1-1; possibly TRBD1 for D (6 bases). The CDR3 sequence is 13 residues long. V lost 6 bases and J 4 bases, leaving 12 bases between the germline ends. The CDR3 loop is CASRTLGGTEAFF. The CDR3 DNA reads as TGTGCCAGCAGGACGCTAGGGGGCACTGAAGCTTTCTTT.

The chain is built from TRBV4-2 and TRBJ2-2; D ambiguous. The length of the CDR3 is 15 residues. Germline V gene sequence: CDR1 LGHNA, CDR2 YNFKEQ. Trimming took 2 bases from V and 6 from J, leaving 13 bases between them. The CDR3 nucleotides are TGTGCCAGCAGCCAACGCCTCTCGGCCGCCGGGGAGCTGTTTTTT. It translates to CASSQRLSAAGELFF.

This chain uses TRBV18 with TRBJ2-2; D is unresolved. Trimming shortened V by 5 bases and J by 4 bases, and 14 bases separated the two germline ends. Germline V gene sequence: CDR1 KGHSH, CDR2 LQKENI. This CDR3 spans 15 amino acids. The CDR3 nucleotides are TGTGCCAGCTCAGTCGCTAGGTACGGCACCGGGGAGCTGTTTTTT. Translation: CASSVARYGTGELFF.

The rearrangement joins TRBV7-3 to TRBJ2-3; 8 bases match TRBD2. The germline V gene encodes CDR1 SGHTA and CDR2 FQGTGA. The CDR3 sequence is 17 residues long. V shed 5 bases and J 4 bases; nucleotides not matched to a gene: 14. This CDR3 is CASSQTPAGAGPDTQYF. The CDR3, as DNA: TGTGCCAGCAGCCAGACCCCAGCGGGAGCTGGTCCAGATACGCAGTATTTT. Variable domain in full (rest from reference TRBV7-3 and TRBJ2-3): GAGVSQTPSNKVTEKGKYVELRCDPISGHTALYWYRQSLGQGPEFLIYFQGTGAADDSGLPNDRFFAVRPEGSVSTLKIQRTERGDSAVYLCASSQTPAGAGPDTQYFGPGTRLTVL.

This rearrangement joins TRBV28 to TRBJ1-5; no clear D gene. Germline CDR1 reads MDHEN; CDR2 reads SYDVKM. V lost 0 bases and J lost 5, with 8 bases in between. The CDR3 runs to 14 residues. Here the CDR3 DNA reads TGTGCCAGCAGTTTATGGCGACGGGATCAGCCCCAGCATTTT. Its protein is CASSLWRRDQPQHF.

The chain has TRBV7-9 and TRBJ1-4, with D hard to call. CDR1 is SEHNR and CDR2 is FQNEAQ in the germline V gene (reference sequence). This CDR3 spans 14 amino acids. The V and J ends lost 3 bases and 4 bases respectively, with 9 bases between them. The CDR3 DNA reads as TGTGCCAGCAGCTTCGGGCAGCTTAATGAAAAACTGTTTTTT. It yields the protein CASSFGQLNEKLFF. The whole variable domain, remainder taken from reference TRBV7-9 and TRBJ1-4, is DTGVSQNPRHKITKRGQNVTFRCDPISEHNRLYWYRQTLGQGPEFLTYFQNEAQLEKSRLLSDRFSAERPKGSFSTLEIQRTEQGDSAMYLCASSFGQLNEKLFFGSGTQLSVL.

The CDR3 DNA follows: TGTGCCAGCAGCCAACCTACGGGACTAGCGGGGACACGAGACCCAGAGACCCAGTACTTC. Amino acids: CASSQPTGLAGTRDPETQYF. The chain couples TRBV4-2 to TRBJ2-5, with 13 bases that match TRBD2. Germline V gene data show CDR1 as LGHNA and CDR2 as YNFKEQ. V was pared by 2 bases and J by 4 bases, with 16 bases of the junction left unmatched. The CDR3 loop spans 20 amino acids.